This T cell receptor beta chain was documented in a study of blood T cell repertoires in COVID-19. Generated by immunoSEQ multiplex PCR, the TCRdb table keeps only in-frame clones and is missing some. The sample has about 180,000 clones; over 75% are singletons. The study assigned cohorts using participant-reported clinical history. Per germline, CDR1 LNHNV and CDR2 YYDKDF (reference sequence). The CDR3 length is 12 residues. V was trimmed by 0 bases and J by 6 bases, leaving 6 bases between them. This clone was picked up a small number of times. The specimen was PBMCs or T cells enriched from blood (not recorded which). The clonotype originates from a human donor with acute COVID-19. The donor label of this sample is uncertain. V usage is TRBV15 and J usage is TRBJ2-7; the D is unclear. The DNA for the CDR3 is TGTGCCACCAGCAGAGACAGTTCCGAGCAGTACTTC. Its protein is CATSRDSSEQYF. The whole variable domain, remainder taken from reference TRBV15 and TRBJ2-7, is DAMVIQNPRYQVTQFGKPVTLSCSQTLNHNVMYWYQQKSSQAPKLLFHYYDKDFNNEADTPDNFQSRRPNTSFCFLDIRSPGLGDTAMYLCATSRDSSEQYFGPGTRLTVT.